A selection of T cell receptor beta chains follows, all from one sample in a study of shared T cell receptors in the human thymus. The method was immunoSEQ multiplex PCR; TCRdb's version includes in-frame clones alone and lacks a portion of them. This sample has hundreds of thousands of clones, with 85% to 95% found just once. Specimen: thymocytes. The receptor set was obtained from a human donor. CDR3s leave out the opening cysteine and the closing phenylalanine or tryptophan. D genes are given only for firm matches. Rows may omit the clone size; those that give it use once, few, many or a size class.

cdr3_length j_call d_call clone_size v_call cdr3_aa
13 TRBJ2-1 - - TRBV4-1 ASRTTSSPCDEQF
19 TRBJ2-2 - - TRBV28 ASSYKISATQAGTEAGELF
9 TRBJ2-3 - - TRBV5-5 ASSFGPREY
11 TRBJ2-2 - - TRBV7-4 ASSLGITGELF
15 TRBJ2-1 - - TRBV7-3 ASSLKGQLQFYNEQF
12 TRBJ2-7 - - TRBV7-6 ASSLTISGYEQY
12 TRBJ1-2 - - TRBV9 ASSLGVDFYGYT
12 TRBJ2-2 TRBD1 - TRBV7-9 AQGPGQSTGELF
11 TRBJ2-1 - - TRBV29-1 TGERPRSHEQF
14 TRBJ2-1 TRBD2 - TRBV7-6 ASSGTGTSGNNEQF
12 TRBJ2-7 TRBD1 - TRBV5-1 ASSLEGQVVEQY
14 TRBJ2-7 TRBD2 - TRBV7-9 ASSPTSGASSYEQY
13 TRBJ2-3 TRBD2 - TRBV5-4 ASSFRLAPPDTQY
12 TRBJ2-7 - - TRBV7-9 ASSLVGSSYEQY
11 TRBJ1-2 TRBD1 - TRBV27 ASSSDRSYGYT
18 TRBJ1-3 - - TRBV15 ATSRDSRQQHSYSGNTIY
17 TRBJ2-5 TRBD2 - TRBV30 AWRGAGLAGGRNRETQY
18 TRBJ2-3 TRBD1 - TRBV27 ASSFPGQGAQEPSTDTQY
13 TRBJ2-1 - - TRBV11-2 ASRQVRSVRNEQF
14 TRBJ2-2 TRBD2 - TRBV15 ATSRRTSGNTGELF
15 TRBJ2-7 - - TRBV7-3 ASSLKSRDPGEDEQY
13 TRBJ2-5 TRBD1 - TRBV14 ASSHRGQGRETQY
10 TRBJ2-7 - once TRBV7-8 ASSLKAYEQY
14 TRBJ1-5 - - TRBV21-1 ASSLNQPGSNQPQH
16 TRBJ2-1 TRBD2 - TRBV11-2 ASSLTRKAGDFYNEQF
13 TRBJ1-1 - - TRBV28 ASSLSPGQGDEPF
16 TRBJ2-6 TRBD1 - TRBV30 AFTGTGPFRSGANVLT
7 TRBJ2-7 - - TRBV20-1 SIYHEQY
11 TRBJ2-7 TRBD2 - TRBV30 AWKLASGYEQY
13 TRBJ2-3 TRBD2 - TRBV7-2 ASRSSGSETDTQY
11 TRBJ1-1 - - TRBV28 ASSLWGAREAF
12 TRBJ2-7 - - TRBV27 ASSRQVTSYEQY
14 TRBJ2-7 - - TRBV27 ASSLVAQQVKNEQY
17 TRBJ2-2 TRBD2 - TRBV7-8 ASTKLRASGTGNTGELF
16 TRBJ2-1 TRBD2 - TRBV19 ASSILGGRPLLDNEQF
15 TRBJ2-7 - - TRBV23-1 ASSQSGMNGQDYEQY